Here is one TCR beta chain with its context. What this receptor recognizes is not known. No much larger clone exists at a distance of one base, and base qualities are not known. TCR beta CDR3 regions were amplified from genomic DNA with the immunoSEQ assay, a bias-controlled multiplex PCR using V- and J-specific primers. In a second PCR step, the CDR3 amplicons were tagged with a proprietary barcode plus Illumina adapter sequences. An Illumina MiSeq instrument was used for sequencing of the CDR3 libraries. As for the original processing: immunoSEQ Analyzer 3.0 was used for export and quality control, with R Bioconductor and Immunarch used for downstream analyses. Repertoire metrics were calculated using only productive rearrangements within the normalized downsampled data set. In the normalized cohort, a clonotype counted as pathologically expanded if the clonotype was larger than 5 templates. The Inverse Simpson Index served as the measure of repertoire diversity. The non-normalized data set was used for CMV-specificity analyses so that all clonotypes could be captured. Imported from immuneACCESS, the table was reduced by TCRdb to in-frame sequences with V and J called. These copies leave out some clones; in studies compared against another copy, an unresolved V gene accounts for under half, and the cause of the remainder is not known. V, J and clone size are taken as reported in that table, and D and trimming were inferred from the DNA itself. Within this sample are 15,000 or so clones, with about 80% of them counted one time only. The leading ten clones occupy 5.8% of the sample.

Taken from cysteine to phenylalanine, the CDR3 has 14 residues. CDR3 DNA only is kept here, 42 bases in frame from base 1. Unmatched junction bases come to 5, with V trimmed by 4 bases and J by 6 bases. CDR1 and CDR2 are drawn from the germline V gene: LGHNT, FRNRAP. This record belongs to a study of T cell clonotyping in hematopoietic cell transplantation (dated by TCRdb to about 2021). About the investigation overall: A total of 130 to 150 blood samples were collected in the study from some 40 consecutive transplant recipients and their related donors. Patients were recruited between late 2015 and January 2017 and followed until late 2020 or death. Study-wide findings and limitations: Just a small fraction of recipient repertoires overlapped with donor repertoires, and more than 95% appeared de novo at the given depth. Broader TCR repertoire diversity after transplant was predicted by Inverse Simpson Index values from donors and from recipients before transplant. Sample size was limited, and cells were not sorted, so CD4 and CD8 repertoire contributions could not be separated. A decrease in recipient TCR diversity was observed after transplant, and a progressive increase in pathologically expanded clonotypes was seen from day 30 to day 180.

In the paper's terms, the time point label means: 100 days after allo-HCT. Blood from recipients was drawn about 28 days before transplant and again at days 30, 100 and 180 after transplant. Nuclei Lysis Solution was used to extract genomic DNA from fresh or cryopreserved unfractionated peripheral blood mononuclear cells. The source is a female patient in her thirties or forties who had an allogeneic stem cell transplant from a related donor, so T cells may come from the graft donor. Some clones in this sample may be carry-over from other donors' samples. The starting material was PBMCs, obtained 100 days after allogeneic stem cell transplant. The receptor chain draws on TRBV12-5 and TRBJ2-2, and TRBD1 aligns with 7 junction nucleotides. In nucleotides, the sequence is TGTGCTAGTGGTTCCTCGGACAGGCCCGGGGAGCTGTTTTTT. Translated, it gives CASGSSDRPGELFF.